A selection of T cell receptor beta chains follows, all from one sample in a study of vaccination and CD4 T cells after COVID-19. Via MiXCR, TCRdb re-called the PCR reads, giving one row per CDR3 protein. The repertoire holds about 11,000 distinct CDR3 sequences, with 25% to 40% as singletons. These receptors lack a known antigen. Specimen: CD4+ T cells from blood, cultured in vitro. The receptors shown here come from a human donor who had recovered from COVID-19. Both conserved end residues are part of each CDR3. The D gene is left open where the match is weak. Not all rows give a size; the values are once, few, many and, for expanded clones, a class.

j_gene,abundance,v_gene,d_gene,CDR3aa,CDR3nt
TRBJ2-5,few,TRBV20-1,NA,CSATEVRGGFIETQYF,TGCAGTGCCACAGAGGTCCGGGGCGGGTTTATAGAGACCCAGTACTTC
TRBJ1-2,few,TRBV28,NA,CASSLGTWRGYTF,TGTGCCAGCAGCCTAGGGACATGGAGAGGCTACACCTTC
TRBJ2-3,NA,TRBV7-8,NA,CASSLSPGIDTQYF,TGTGCCAGCAGCTTATCTCCAGGGATAGATACGCAGTATTTT
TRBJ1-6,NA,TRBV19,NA,CASSISNSPLHF,TGTGCCAGTAGTATTAGTAATTCACCCCTCCACTTT
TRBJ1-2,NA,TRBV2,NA,CAGILSGGYTF,TGTGCCGGCATCCTCAGCGGAGGCTACACCTTC
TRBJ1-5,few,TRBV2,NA,CASNYSPTQPQHF,TGTGCCAGCAATTACAGTCCGACCCAGCCCCAGCATTTT
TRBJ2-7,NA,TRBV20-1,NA,CSAREAGTSYEQYF,TGCAGTGCTAGAGAGGCAGGAACTTCCTACGAGCAGTACTTC
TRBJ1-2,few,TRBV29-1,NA,CSVEGYGYTF,TGCAGCGTTGAAGGATATGGCTACACCTTC
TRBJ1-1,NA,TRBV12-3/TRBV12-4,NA,CASQVGRQNTEAFF,TGTGCCAGCCAAGTGGGCCGACAGAACACTGAAGCTTTCTTT
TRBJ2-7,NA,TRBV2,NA,CASSRGYEQYF,TGTGCCAGCAGCCGGGGGTACGAGCAGTACTTC
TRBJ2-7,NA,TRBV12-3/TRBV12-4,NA,CASSLVFHEQYF,TGTGCCAGCAGTTTAGTGTTCCACGAGCAGTACTTC
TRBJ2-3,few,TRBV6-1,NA,CASSEALQDSGAQYF,TGTGCCAGCAGTGAAGCGCTTCAGGACAGCGGGGCGCAGTATTTT
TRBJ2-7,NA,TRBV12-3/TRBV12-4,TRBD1,CASSPDRPYEQYF,TGTGCCAGCAGCCCGGACAGGCCCTACGAGCAGTACTTC
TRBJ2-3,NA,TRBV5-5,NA,CASGSTATITDTQYF,TGTGCCAGCGGCTCAACAGCGACAATTACAGATACGCAGTATTTT
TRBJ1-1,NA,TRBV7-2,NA,CASRNPGATEAFF,TGTGCCAGCAGGAACCCAGGGGCCACTGAAGCTTTCTTT
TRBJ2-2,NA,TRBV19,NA,CASSSQGRELFF,TGTGCCAGTAGTTCCCAGGGAAGGGAGCTGTTTTTT